This T cell receptor (beta chain) emerged from a study of blood T cell repertoires in COVID-19. Study-wide background: From T cells, B-cell-depleted T cells, or PBMCs came the material, which was cDNA or gDNA.

V dropped 2 bases and J dropped 2 bases, with 13 bases sitting between them. The CDR3 extends over 16 amino acids. Germline lookup yields CDR1 MNHEY and CDR2 SVGAGI. The authors' processing: Amplification of reference gene primers was used by the study to estimate nucleated cell counts. Produced via immunoSEQ multiplex PCR; TCRdb's table is partial and in-frame only. V and J calls and clone size follow that table, whereas D and trimming were derived from the DNA. This table has about 160,000 clones, roughly 84% appearing once. The sequenced material came from peripheral blood. The chain links TRBV6-5 to TRBJ2-1; possible D gene TRBD2, 7 bases. This TCR was recovered from a man aged 60-69 years who had recovered from COVID-19. The CDR3 reads CASSYGGAGAYNEQFF. Here the CDR3 DNA reads TGTGCCAGCAGTTACGGGGGGGCAGGGGCCTACAATGAGCAGTTCTTC.